The clone carrying this TCR beta chain was counted at least ten times. Antigen specificity is unknown. This record belongs to a study of human T cells and chemical hapten exposure. About the study: From small differences in pooled library volume came most of the variation in per-sample TCR yields.

V trimming: 6 bases; J trimming: 0 bases; junction bases outside the gene matches: 15. The CDR3 runs to 19 residues. Germline lookup yields CDR1 DFQATT and CDR2 SNEGSKA (reference sequence). TCRdb fed the RACE reads into MiXCR, producing one record per CDR3 protein. Found here are about 40,000 distinct CDR3 sequences, approximately 3.3% of them singletons; the top ten hold about 6.2%. Indicated time point: patch test 2, 6 weeks after DPC sensitization. Stated treatment: therapeutic diphenylcyclopropenone sensitization with weekly scalp DPC. Whole-study findings and limits: Positive correlation was observed between PT1 expanded TCR counts and patch test score. Against controls, expanded TCRs gave rise to significantly more large CDR3 similarity clusters.

The material was whole blood, obtained in connection with sensitization to the hapten diphenylcyclopropenone (DPC). The chain joins TRBV20-1 to TRBJ2-3; 13 bases are shared with TRBD2. The source is a man in his forties with alopecia areata. Some clones in this sample may be carry-over from other donors' samples. CDR3 sequence reads: CSADPGLAGSEGSTDTQYF. CDR3 in DNA: TGCAGTGCGGATCCGGGACTAGCGGGATCCGAGGGTAGCACAGATACGCAGTATTTT.